This T cell receptor beta chain comes out of a study of type 1 regulatory T cells. The overall study: T-allo10 is a Tr1-enriched, alloantigen-specific CD4 T cell product made in vitro.

A single record per CDR3 protein comes from TCRdb applying MiXCR to the reads. The table has approximately 97,000 distinct CDR3 sequences, roughly 31% seen once; the top ten hold around 2.2%. V gave up 1 base and J gave up 9 bases; unmatched junction bases: 5. CDR3 length: 12 amino acids. Germline assignment: CDR1 DFQATT and CDR2 SNEGSKA (reference sequence). This chain connects TRBV20-1 to TRBJ1-1, with 7 bases that match TRBD1. The sequence was obtained from a human donor in good health. Sequencing was performed on CD4+ T cells, either the whole sample or a sorted fraction (not recorded which). Here the CDR3 DNA reads TGCAGTGCTAGAGTAGGACAGGAACAAGCTTTCTTT. This sequence encodes CSARVGQEQAFF.